Below, 27 T cell receptor beta chains from the same sample are listed, as sequenced in a study of shared clonotypes between healthy human individuals (dated by TCRdb to the early 2020s). Libraries were constructed by the immunoSEQ multiplex PCR assay. This immuneACCESS table, as held by TCRdb, lists in-frame sequences with V and J called but not all clones. Of the missing ones, under half trace to an unresolved V gene in checked studies; the others have no known cause. Here the sample has under 650,000 clones; around 96% occur a single time. The top ten clonotypes cover 0.05% to 0.07% of the sample. Sequencing was carried out using naive CD4+ T cells sorted from blood. The sample's cell subset or site label, in plain terms: CD45RA+ positively selected. These receptors all come from a woman younger than 45 in good health.

The chain links TRBV6-6 to TRBJ1-2; D remains ambiguous. CDR1 is MNHNY and CDR2 is SVGAGI in the germline V gene (reference sequence). The CDR3 loop spans 11 amino acids. Trimming took off 10 bases at V and 5 bases at J, with 11 bases between the two ends. CDR3 sequence: CATWRIYGYTF. CDR3 sequence (DNA): TGTGCCACGTGGCGGATTTATGGCTACACCTTC.

The chain carries TRBV2 and TRBJ1-6; 7 bases are a match to TRBD1. The CDR3 length is 16 residues. Looked up from germline, CDR1 is SNHLY and CDR2 is FYNNEI. The V gene end was trimmed by 8 bases and the J gene end by 10 bases; junction bases not matched to a gene: 17. The CDR3 sequence is CASLRDRGLSESPLHF. CDR3 sequence (DNA): TGTGCCAGCCTGCGGGACAGAGGGCTCTCTGAGTCACCCCTCCACTTT. The whole variable domain, remainder taken from reference TRBV2 and TRBJ1-6, is EPEVTQTPSHQVTQMGQEVILRCVPISNHLYFYWYRQILGQKVEFLVSFYNNEISEKSEIFDDQFSVERPDGSNFTLKIRSTKLEDSAMYFCASLRDRGLSESPLHFGNGTRLTVT.

This chain connects TRBV6-1 to TRBJ2-7; 10 positions match TRBD1. The CDR3 is 17 amino acids. J was trimmed by 1 base and V by 0 bases; bases with no gene match: 6. Germline CDR1 and CDR2: MNHNS and SASEGT. The CDR3 bases are TGTGCCAGCAGTGAAGCGTGGACAGGGGGGCGGTCCTACGAGCAGTACTTC. Residues: CASSEAWTGGRSYEQYF.

The gene calls are TRBV5-5 and TRBJ2-2, with 13 bases identical to TRBD2. Germline CDR1 reads SGHKS; CDR2 reads YYEKEE (reference sequence). The length of the CDR3 is 18 residues. V lost 0 bases and J lost 4; bases outside the gene matches: 6. For the CDR3, the DNA is TGTGCCAGCAGCTTGGGACTAGCGGGAGGCCTTCGCACCGGGGAGCTGTTTTTT. Its translation: CASSLGLAGGLRTGELFF.

The chain links TRBV11-2 to TRBJ2-6, with a possible D match to TRBD2 (6 bases). V shed 5 bases and J shed 0 bases, with 17 bases lying between them. This CDR3 has 18 residues. Germline CDR1 SGHAT, CDR2 FQNNGV. CDR3 nucleotides: TGTGCCAGCAGCCCAGTGCTGGGGGGAGACTCTGGGGCCAACGTCCTGACTTTC. Translated, it gives CASSPVLGGDSGANVLTF.

The V and J genes are TRBV12-5 and TRBJ1-2, with 9 bases lining up with TRBD1. The CDR3 extends over 10 amino acids. V trimming: 5 bases; J trimming: 13 bases; junction bases outside the gene matches: 2. Germline V lookup: CDR1 LGHNT, CDR2 FRNRAP. Here the CDR3 reads CASGLGQGTF. CDR3 coding DNA: TGTGCTAGTGGTCTGGGACAGGGCACCTTC.

The J gene is TRBJ2-7, the V gene TRBV27; D remains ambiguous. CDR3 size: 14 residues. V gave up 5 bases and J gave up 4 bases, with 15 bases separating them. CDR1 and CDR2 from the germline V gene are MNHEY and SMNVEV (reference sequence). CDR3 protein: CASSARFTVYEQYF. CDR3 in DNA: TGTGCCAGCAGTGCCCGGTTCACGGTTTACGAGCAGTACTTC.

V gene TRBV5-1 combines with J gene TRBJ2-1; 7 nucleotides agree with TRBD2. With 3 bases clipped from V and 0 bases from J, the junction kept 6 bases outside the gene matches. The CDR3 is 16 residues long. Germline V CDR1 and CDR2: SGHRS, YFSETQ. CDR3 nucleotide sequence: TGCGCCAGCAGCTCAGGGACTACTAGCTCCTACAATGAGCAGTTCTTC. This gives the protein CASSSGTTSSYNEQFF.

This sequence joins TRBV7-2 and TRBJ2-5; D possibly corresponds to TRBD1 (6 bases). The DNA matches TRBJ2-7 better at its end, which makes the J call doubtful. Germline CDR1 SGHTA, CDR2 FQGNSA. CDR3 length: 14 amino acids. The CDR3 loop is CASSVARTAYEQYF. The CDR3 DNA follows: TGTGCCAGCAGCGTGGCTAGGACAGCCTACGAGCAGTACTTC.

J is TRBJ2-7 and V is TRBV6-6; 10 nucleotides match TRBD2. The germline V gene encodes CDR1 MNHNY and CDR2 SVGAGI (reference sequence). The J segment lost 4 bases and the V segment lost 4 bases, leaving 7 bases of the junction unmatched. CDR3 length: 15 residues. The CDR3 coding sequence is TGTGCCAGCAGTTCACTCAGGACTAGCGGTTACGAGCAGTACTTC. Protein: CASSSLRTSGYEQYF.

The gene calls are TRBV6-1 and TRBJ2-1; 10 nucleotides align to TRBD2. The CDR3 is 17 amino acids. Germline V gene lookup returns CDR1 MNHNS and CDR2 SASEGT. Losses at the gene ends were 3 bases for V and 9 bases for J; bases not matched to a gene: 14. The CDR3 nucleotides read TGTGCCAGCAGTGACCGTGCTAGCGGGAGCGGGCTTGGTGAGCAGTTCTTC. Protein sequence: CASSDRASGSGLGEQFF.

This clone was observed once. This chain links TRBV5-1 with TRBJ1-2; D is undetermined. Germline CDR1 SGHRS, CDR2 YFSETQ. The CDR3 length is 13 residues. V dropped 0 bases and J dropped 8 bases, with 11 bases sitting between them. In DNA, the CDR3 is TGCGCCAGCAGCTTGGGTCCGGCCGGCGGCTACACCTTC. Its translation is CASSLGPAGGYTF.

This clone is a singleton in its sample. The chain links TRBV6-6 to TRBJ2-7, with TRBD1 matching 9 bases. Germline V lookup: CDR1 MNHNY, CDR2 SVGAGI (reference sequence). The CDR3 has 15 residues. The V gene end was trimmed by 3 bases and the J gene end by 5 bases; junction bases not matched to a gene: 8. The CDR3 here is CASSYGGTGFNEQYF. The DNA for the CDR3 is TGTGCCAGCAGTTATGGCGGGACAGGGTTCAACGAGCAGTACTTC.

The rearrangement joins TRBV5-1 to TRBJ2-1; D is possibly TRBD2 (6 bases). The CDR3 consists of 15 residues. Germline CDR1 and CDR2: SGHRS and YFSETQ. Trimming shortened V by 2 bases and J by 2 bases, and 11 bases separated the two germline ends. The CDR3 sequence: CASSFPGLPYNEQFF. DNA of the CDR3: TGCGCCAGCAGCTTCCCAGGACTACCCTACAATGAGCAGTTCTTC.

The CDR3 region has the DNA TGTGCCACTTCCCCGACAGGTGCTCGCTATGGCTACACCTTC. Translation gives CATSPTGARYGYTF. The chain links TRBV6-5 to TRBJ1-2; tentatively, D is TRBD1 (6 bases). The germline CDR1 and CDR2 sequences are MNHEY and SVGAGI. V lost 10 bases and J 4 bases, leaving 19 bases between the germline ends. The CDR3 spans 14 residues.

This clone was seen just once. The chain uses TRBV28 and TRBJ1-1, with no clear D. The CDR3 has 12 residues. Germline CDR1 is MDHEN and CDR2 is SYDVKM. Trimming took off 1 base at V and 7 bases at J, with 7 bases between the two ends. The CDR3 sequence: CASSLSRDEAFF. CDR3 sequence (DNA): TGTGCCAGCAGTTTATCAAGGGATGAAGCTTTCTTT.

The rearrangement uses TRBV19 and TRBJ2-7; tentative D call: TRBD2 (5 bases). CDR1 and CDR2 from the germline V gene are LNHDA and SQIVND (reference sequence). Deletions cut 5 bases from V and 2 bases from J, with 10 bases between. CDR3 length: 13 residues. CDR3 amino acids: CASSQSGTYEQYF. In DNA form, the CDR3 reads TGTGCCAGTAGTCAATCCGGGACCTACGAGCAGTACTTC.

In regard to this clone: A junction end diverges from the germline sequence, so it may reflect a read error. This sequence joins TRBV7-9 and TRBJ1-2; no definite D call. The CDR3 is 15 amino acids. The germline V gene encodes CDR1 SEHNR and CDR2 FQNEAQ (reference sequence). The CDR3 spells CASSLVGSMVNGCTF. In DNA, the CDR3 is TGTGCCAGCAGCTTAGTGGGCAGCATGGTGAATGGCTGCACCTTC.

This chain connects TRBV28 to TRBJ2-3, with unresolved D. This CDR3 region has 12 residues. Germline V gene data show CDR1 as MDHEN and CDR2 as SYDVKM. V lost 6 bases, J lost 7 bases, and 11 bases lay in between. The CDR3 region has the DNA TGTGCCAGCAGCCCGACCTTACATACGCAGTATTTT. Protein: CASSPTLHTQYF. Drawing the rest from reference TRBV28 and TRBJ2-3, the complete variable domain is DVKVTQSSRYLVKRTGEKVFLECVQDMDHENMFWYRQDPGLGLRLIYFSYDVKMKEKGDIPEGYSVSREKKERFSLILESASTNQTSMYLCASSPTLHTQYFGPGTRLTVL.

This rearrangement joins TRBV27 to TRBJ2-3; the D call may be TRBD1 or TRBD2 (5 bases each). The CDR3 extends over 18 amino acids. Germline loops: CDR1 MNHEY, CDR2 SMNVEV (reference sequence). Trimming removed 1 base from V and 6 bases from J, with 23 bases in between. This CDR3 reads CASSLFGAASLGADTQYF. The CDR3 bases are TGTGCCAGCAGTTTATTCGGTGCGGCTAGCCTAGGGGCGGATACGCAGTATTTT.

This chain joins TRBV5-1 and TRBJ2-2, with unresolved D. Germline V CDR1 and CDR2: SGHRS, YFSETQ. Between the trimmed V and J ends, which lost 7 bases and 5 bases, there was a span of 9 bases. The CDR3 is 12 amino acids. The DNA of the CDR3 is TGCGCCAGCGGGTGGGGAACCGGGGAGCTGTTTTTT. This translates into CASGWGTGELFF.

The chain is built from TRBV7-2 and TRBJ2-1; unclear D gene. Trimming pared 1 base from V and 7 bases from J, leaving 14 bases between. Germline CDR1 is SGHTA and CDR2 is FQGNSA. This CDR3 comprises 15 residues. The CDR3 nucleotides read TGTGCCAGCAGCTTAGTGATACTACCAACTAATGAGCAGTTCTTC. It is translated as CASSLVILPTNEQFF.

A single count supports this clone. J is TRBJ2-7 and V is TRBV5-1; no definite D call. The CDR3 covers 12 residues. Germline values: CDR1 SGHRS, CDR2 YFSETQ. Trimming removed 1 base from V and 3 bases from J, with 5 bases in between. The CDR3 region is CASSLIGYEQYF. The CDR3 bases are TGCGCCAGCAGCTTGATTGGCTACGAGCAGTACTTC.

V gene TRBV5-4 combines with J gene TRBJ2-7; D might be TRBD2 (5 bases). V was cut by 0 bases and J by 6 bases, with 16 bases left in between. The CDR3 has 15 residues. Germline values: CDR1 SGHNT, CDR2 YYREEE (reference sequence). The CDR3 nucleotides read TGTGCCAGCAGCTTGGCGGGAACCCCAATTCCCGAGCAGTACTTC. Translating it yields CASSLAGTPIPEQYF.

This chain connects TRBV27 to TRBJ2-7; 7 nucleotides line up with TRBD2. This CDR3 contains 15 residues. Germline V lookup: CDR1 MNHEY, CDR2 SMNVEV (reference sequence). V lost 2 bases and J lost 3; bases outside the gene matches: 7. The CDR3 DNA is TGTGCCAGCAGTTTACTAGCGGCTGGGGGCTACGAGCAGTACTTC. Residues: CASSLLAAGGYEQYF.

The rearrangement joins TRBV6-1 to TRBJ2-1; D is ambiguous. The CDR3 contains 11 residues. Germline CDR1 is MNHNS and CDR2 is SASEGT. V lost 4 bases and J lost 8, with 6 bases in between. Here the CDR3 DNA reads TGTGCCAGCAGTGCAGCTTATGAGCAGTTCTTC. Translated, it gives CASSAAYEQFF.

The rearrangement links TRBV28 to TRBJ1-5, with D uncertain. The CDR3 is 14 amino acids. Trimming cost V 3 bases and J 0 bases, with 6 bases left between them. CDR1 is MDHEN and CDR2 is SYDVKM in the germline V gene. This CDR3 reads CASSLSDSNQPQHF. CDR3 DNA sequence: TGTGCCAGCAGTTTGTCGGATAGCAATCAGCCCCAGCATTTT.